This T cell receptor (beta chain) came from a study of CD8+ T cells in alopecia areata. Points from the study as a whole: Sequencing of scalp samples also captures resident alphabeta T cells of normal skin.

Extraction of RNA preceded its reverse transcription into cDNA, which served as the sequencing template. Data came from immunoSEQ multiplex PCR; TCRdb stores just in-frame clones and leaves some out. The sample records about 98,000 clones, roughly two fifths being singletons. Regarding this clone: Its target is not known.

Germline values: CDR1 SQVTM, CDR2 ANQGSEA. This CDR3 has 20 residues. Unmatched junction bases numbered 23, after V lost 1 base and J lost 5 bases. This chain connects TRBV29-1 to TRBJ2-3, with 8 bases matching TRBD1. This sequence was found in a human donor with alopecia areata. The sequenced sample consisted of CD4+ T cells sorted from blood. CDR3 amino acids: CSVEGGQAQKRARRRDTQYF. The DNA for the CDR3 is TGCAGCGTTGAAGGGGGACAGGCCCAAAAGCGGGCCCGGCGGCGAGATACGCAGTATTTT.